This T cell receptor beta chain was sequenced for a study of cytomegalovirus exposure and HLA in healthy donors. Germline V gene lookup returns CDR1 SGHRS and CDR2 YFSETQ. The CDR3 contains 15 residues. Trimming cost V 8 bases and J 4 bases; bases outside gene matches: 12. Use of 60 Vbeta and 13 Jbeta primers characterized the PCR. Using immunoSEQ multiplex PCR, the repertoire was profiled, and TCRdb retains in-frame clones only, with some absent. The sample carries tens of thousands of clones, 90% recorded once. The gene calls are TRBV5-1 and TRBJ2-3, with 8 bases lining up with TRBD2. This TCR derives from a young woman in good health and CMV-seronegative. The specimen sequenced was PBMCs. The CDR3 nucleotides read TGCGCCAGTAACCCGGGGGCTAGCGGGTCAGATACGCAGTATTTT. Translated: CASNPGASGSDTQYF. Full variable domain (missing parts from reference TRBV5-1 and TRBJ2-3): KAGVTQTPRYLIKTRGQQVTLSCSPISGHRSVSWYQQTPGQGLQFLFEYFSETQRNKGNFPGRFSGRQFSNSRSEMNVSTLELGDSALYLCASNPGASGSDTQYFGPGTRLTVL.